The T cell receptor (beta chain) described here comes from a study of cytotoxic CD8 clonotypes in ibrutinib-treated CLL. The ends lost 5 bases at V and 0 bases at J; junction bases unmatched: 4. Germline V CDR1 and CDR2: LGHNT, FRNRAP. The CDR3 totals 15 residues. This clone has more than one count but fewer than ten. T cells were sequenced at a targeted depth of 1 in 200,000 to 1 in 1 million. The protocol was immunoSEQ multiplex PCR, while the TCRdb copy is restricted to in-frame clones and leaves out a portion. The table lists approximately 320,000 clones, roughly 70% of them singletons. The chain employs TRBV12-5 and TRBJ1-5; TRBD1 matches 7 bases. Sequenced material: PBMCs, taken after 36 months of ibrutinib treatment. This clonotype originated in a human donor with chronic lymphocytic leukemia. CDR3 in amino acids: CASGAGTVSNQPQHF. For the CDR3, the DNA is TGTGCTAGTGGTGCCGGGACAGTTAGCAATCAGCCCCAGCATTTT.